These T cell receptor beta chains were read from a single sample in a study of T cells after yellow fever vaccination. MiXCR, run by TCRdb on the 5' RACE reads, gives a single entry per CDR3 protein. The profile shows around 310,000 distinct CDR3 sequences, around 3.9% of them singletons. This specimen was PBMCs, taken 5 days after the yellow fever booster vaccination. The receptors shown here come from a man between 18 and 35 years old who received the YFV17D yellow fever vaccine. CDR3s include the opening cysteine and the closing phenylalanine or tryptophan. D genes are given only for firm matches. The listing skips clone size in some rows; elsewhere it reads once, few, many or a size class.

>TRBJ1-4|TRBD1|TRBV20-1|few
CSAHKRGTGPEKLFF
TGCAGTGCCCACAAACGCGGGACAGGGCCTGAAAAACTGTTTTTT
>TRBJ2-3|TRBD2|TRBV6-1|-
CASSDVIGASGITDTQYF
TGTGCCAGCAGTGATGTCATTGGGGCTAGCGGAATAACAGATACGCAGTATTTT
>TRBJ2-4|TRBD1|TRBV5-6|-
CASRKGANIQYF
TGTGCCAGCAGGAAGGGGGCGAACATTCAGTACTTC
>TRBJ1-4|TRBD1|TRBV29-1|-
CSVDAGDRGRKLFF
TGCAGCGTTGACGCCGGGGACAGGGGGCGAAAACTGTTTTTT
>TRBJ1-1|-|TRBV5-1|-
CASDKIAAGREAFF
TGCGCCAGCGATAAAATCGCGGCCGGACGAGAAGCTTTCTTT
>TRBJ2-3|-|TRBV3-1|many
CASSPYETGTQYF
TGTGCCAGCAGCCCATACGAGACCGGGACGCAGTATTTT
>TRBJ2-2|-|TRBV5-1|few
CASSLEGPRDTGELFF
TGCGCCAGCAGCTTGGAGGGACCTAGGGACACCGGGGAGCTGTTTTTT
>TRBJ2-3|-|TRBV5-1|many
CASSLWQSSDTQYF
TGCGCCAGCAGCTTGTGGCAGTCGAGTGATACGCAGTATTTT
>TRBJ2-5|TRBD2|TRBV5-4|few
CASSWASGEETQYF
TGTGCCAGCAGCTGGGCGAGCGGGGAAGAGACCCAGTACTTC
>TRBJ2-7|TRBD1|TRBV5-4|many
CASSLGGTGGYEQYF
TGTGCCAGCAGCTTGGGGGGAACAGGGGGCTACGAGCAGTACTTC
>TRBJ2-2|TRBD2|TRBV7-9|few
CASSLVLAGGRVGELFF
TGTGCCAGCAGCTTAGTCCTAGCGGGGGGCCGCGTCGGGGAGCTGTTTTTT
>TRBJ2-5|TRBD2|TRBV7-2|many
CASSLVTGGETQYF
TGTGCCAGCAGCTTAGTCACGGGAGGAGAGACCCAGTACTTC
>TRBJ2-3|-|TRBV9|many
CASSVGGERADTQYF
TGTGCCAGCAGCGTAGGTGGAGAAAGGGCAGATACGCAGTATTTT
>TRBJ2-3|-|TRBV10-3|many
CASRGSGTDTQYF
TGTGCCTCTAGGGGGTCGGGCACAGATACGCAGTATTTT
>TRBJ1-1|-|TRBV7-3|many
CASSRFMNTEAFF
TGTGCCAGCAGCCGATTCATGAACACTGAAGCTTTCTTT
>TRBJ2-5|TRBD1|TRBV12-3/TRBV12-4|few
CASGDRAPETQYF
TGTGCCAGCGGAGACAGGGCTCCGGAGACCCAGTACTTC
>TRBJ1-4|-|TRBV7-9|many
CASSLIVWGTNEKLFF
TGTGCCAGCAGCTTAATCGTCTGGGGGACTAATGAAAAACTGTTTTTT
>TRBJ2-4|TRBD2|TRBV6-6|many
CASSPRGDIQYF
TGTGCCAGCAGCCCACGGGGGGACATTCAGTACTTC
>TRBJ1-4|-|TRBV4-3|-
CASSQERGRPSGKLFF
TGCGCCAGCAGCCAAGAACGGGGCAGGCCTTCTGGAAAACTGTTTTTT
>TRBJ1-2|-|TRBV20-1|-
CSARDPGRPLGYGYTF
TGCAGTGCTAGAGATCCGGGAAGGCCTCTTGGCTATGGCTACACCTTC
>TRBJ1-6|-|TRBV12-3/TRBV12-4|-
CASSARDKDSPLHF
TGTGCCAGCAGTGCTCGGGACAAGGATTCACCCCTCCACTTT
>TRBJ1-2|TRBD1|TRBV5-1|many
CASSPGTVPDYTF
TGCGCCAGCAGCCCCGGGACAGTGCCTGACTACACCTTC